This TCR beta chain was identified during a study of cytomegalovirus exposure and HLA in healthy donors. The overall study: One earlier analysis, a look at approximately 190 million T cells, found 117 million unique TCR beta sequences.

This clone was counted a single time. Primers for the PCR totalled 60 Vbeta and 13 Jbeta. The repertoire was sequenced with immunoSEQ multiplex PCR; TCRdb's copy has only in-frame clones and lacks some. Altogether tens of thousands of clones are present, roughly 79% being singletons, with the ten largest covering about 0.5%. CDR1 is LNHNV, CDR2 YYDKDF, per germline (reference sequence). The V end lost 0 bases, the J end lost 3 bases, and 11 bases lay between the germline ends. The CDR3 loop spans 15 amino acids. The rearrangement uses TRBV15 and TRBJ1-1, with D possibly matching TRBD1 (5 bases). The source material was PBMCs. The clonotype was recovered from a man aged 25 to 40 in good health and CMV-seronegative. The DNA for the CDR3 is TGTGCCACCAGCAGAGACAGGGTAGGGGACACTGAAGCTTTCTTT. This gives the protein CATSRDRVGDTEAFF.